This note documents a single TCR beta chain sequence. Its cognate antigen is unknown. The data are from a study of graft-versus-host responses after intestinal transplantation. Whole-study context: Anti-thymocyte globulin served as induction for all recipients, who then took tacrolimus and steroids for roughly 3 years. Study results and caveats: Declines in HvG clones occurring early post-transplant were associated with peak circulating GvH clone levels. Recipient marrow contained GvH clones, some of which appeared first in ileum or blood.

The data were produced by immunoSEQ multiplex PCR, yet TCRdb's version contains in-frame clones alone and is incomplete. The sample holds under 80,000 clones, about nine tenths seen once. The receptor comes from a human patient who received an intestinal transplant, so some T cells may come from the graft donor. Sequencing was performed on PBMCs, taken 98 days after intestinal transplantation.

The CDR3 region is CASSLAVGELFF. Written as DNA, the CDR3 is TGTGCCAGCAGCTTGGCCGTCGGGGAGCTGTTTTTT. The rearrangement joins TRBV5-4 to TRBJ2-2, with D unresolved. With 0 bases removed from V and 7 bases from J, the gap between germline ends came to 4 bases. The CDR3 totals 12 residues. The V gene's germline CDR1 is SGHNT and CDR2 YYREEE (reference sequence).